Below are 11 T cell receptor beta chains sequenced from a single sample in a study of blood T cell repertoires in COVID-19. Repertoires were generated with immunoSEQ multiplex PCR, while TCRdb's copy carries only in-frame clones and drops some. This sample has roughly 250,000 clones, with roughly 83% found just once. Sequencing input: peripheral blood. These TCRs come from a woman aged 80 or older with acute or convalescent COVID-19.

The CDR3 reads CASSFRSEGRTFF. CDR3 coding DNA: TGTGCCAGCAGCTTTCGGTCTGAGGGCAGAACTTTCTTT. The gene calls are TRBV11-1 and TRBJ1-1, with D uncertain. The germline gives CDR1 SGHAT, CDR2 FQDESV (reference sequence). This CDR3 spans 13 amino acids. Between the trimmed V and J ends, which lost 3 bases and 12 bases, there was a span of 17 bases.

The V gene is TRBV4-1, the J gene TRBJ2-2; TRBD1 matches 10 bases. This CDR3 has 15 residues. From germline, CDR1 is MGHRA and CDR2 YSYEKL. Trimming cost V 1 base and J 5 bases; bases outside gene matches: 1. The CDR3 DNA follows: TGCGCCAGCAGCCAAGCGGGACAGGGGACCGGGGAGCTGTTTTTT. Its translation is CASSQAGQGTGELFF.

The V and J genes are TRBV5-6 and TRBJ2-3, with a possible D match to TRBD2 (5 bases). The germline V gene encodes CDR1 SGHDT and CDR2 YYEEEE. Trimming pared 1 base from V and 4 bases from J, leaving 13 bases between. The CDR3 length is 15 residues. The DNA of the CDR3 is TGTGCCAGCAGCTTGAAGAGGGAGATCGCAGATACGCAGTATTTT. Residues: CASSLKREIADTQYF.

This clone was seen many times. CDR3 protein: CASSLAYRDRANQPQHF. The DNA for the CDR3 is TGCGCCAGCAGCTTGGCCTATCGGGACAGGGCCAATCAGCCCCAGCATTTT. The chain has TRBV5-1 and TRBJ1-5; TRBD1 matches 9 bases. Trimming at V came to 0 bases and at J to 3 bases, leaving 7 bases not matched to a gene. This CDR3 region has 17 residues. The V gene's germline CDR1 is SGHRS and CDR2 YFSETQ.

This clone was seen only once. The rearrangement joins TRBV7-2 to TRBJ2-7, with unresolved D. The V gene's germline CDR1 is SGHTA and CDR2 FQGNSA. Trimming took 1 base from V and 9 from J, leaving 10 bases between them. CDR3 size: 12 residues. Here the CDR3 reads CASSLVSSRQYF. The CDR3 DNA reads as TGTGCCAGCAGCTTAGTTTCGTCCAGGCAGTACTTC.

The rearrangement joins TRBV6-1 to TRBJ1-1, with 10 bases lining up with TRBD1. V lost 2 bases, J lost 0 bases, and 6 bases stayed unmatched. Per the germline V gene, CDR1 is MNHNS and CDR2 is SASEGT. The CDR3 is 17 residues long. DNA of the CDR3: TGTGCCAGCAGTGAACGGTGGACAGGGGGTTTGAACACTGAAGCTTTCTTT. Translation gives CASSERWTGGLNTEAFF.

The chain carries TRBV19 and TRBJ2-1, with 15 bases matching TRBD2. CDR1 and CDR2 from the germline V gene are LNHDA and SQIVND (reference sequence). Trimming took 7 bases from V and 1 from J; bases not matched to a gene: 8. The CDR3 covers 18 residues. In DNA form, the CDR3 reads TGTGCCAGTACCCCGCCGGGACTAGCGGGGGGATCCTACAATGAGCAGTTCTTC. Translating gives CASTPPGLAGGSYNEQFF.

V and J are TRBV10-3 and TRBJ2-3, with D tentatively TRBD2 (5 bases). CDR3 length equals 11 residues. CDR1 and CDR2 from the germline V gene are ENHRY and SYGVKD. Trimming shortened V by 11 bases and J by 5 bases, and 11 bases separated the two germline ends. The CDR3 nucleotides read TGTGCCCTAAGAGAGGGAGATACGCAGTATTTT. It translates to CALREGDTQYF.

The V gene is TRBV14, the J gene TRBJ2-3, with a tentative D call TRBD2 (5 bases). The V end was cut by 5 bases, the J end by 9 bases, with 9 bases between. CDR3 length: 11 residues. CDR1 SGHDN and CDR2 FVKESK come from the germline V gene. Here the CDR3 reads CASSSGGTQYF. CDR3 sequence (DNA): TGTGCCAGCAGCTCAGGAGGAACGCAGTATTTT.

The sample holds a few counts of this clone. V usage is TRBV13 and J usage is TRBJ2-2; a possible D gene is TRBD1 (6 bases). Trimming removed 0 bases at V and 2 bases at J, with 13 bases between. The germline V gene has CDR1 PRHDT and CDR2 FYEKMQ (reference sequence). This CDR3 region has 17 residues. The CDR3 region has the DNA TGTGCCAGCAGCTTAGGGGGGGCAGTACTTAACACCGGGGAGCTGTTTTTT. This codes for CASSLGGAVLNTGELFF.

This chain joins TRBV2 and TRBJ1-3; D unresolved. This CDR3 region has 13 residues. CDR1 is SNHLY and CDR2 is FYNNEI in the germline V gene. Trimming removed 4 bases at V and 1 base at J, with 5 bases between. CDR3 nucleotides: TGTGCCAGCAGTGCCTCGTCTGGAAACACCATATATTTT. It is translated as CASSASSGNTIYF.